This entry concerns a single TCR beta chain. This specimen belongs to a study of blood T cell repertoires in COVID-19. The wider study: In each case, the material was cDNA or gDNA derived from T cells, B-cell-depleted T cells, or PBMCs.

V dropped 11 bases and J dropped 2 bases, with 19 bases sitting between them. CDR1 is ENHRY and CDR2 is SYGVKD in the germline V gene. The CDR3 spans 14 residues. The assay was immunoSEQ multiplex PCR, and TCRdb's table has in-frame clones only and misses some. The sample has 250,000 to 300,000 clones; 83% are singletons. J is TRBJ2-7 and V is TRBV10-3, with D possibly matching TRBD2 (6 bases). Sequencing used peripheral blood. The TCR was taken from a man aged 60-69 years who had recovered from COVID-19. The CDR3 loop is CAPEGGGEPYEQYF. The CDR3 DNA sequence: TGTGCCCCCGAGGGAGGAGGGGAGCCCTACGAGCAGTACTTC.